One T cell receptor beta chain is described in this entry. This clonotype was counted once. Its antigen remains undetermined. No base quality values were provided; no much bigger clone lies one nucleotide off. A solitary read yields weak support. CDR1 and CDR2 were assigned from the germline V gene (reference sequence) as MNHEY and SMNVEV. The CDR3 runs 15 amino acids, cysteine and phenylalanine included. This entry keeps only the CDR3 DNA: 45 bases, framed from base 1. V drops 2 bases and J drops 7 bases, leaving 18 bases in between. The treatment or condition label, as the study defines it: in vitro stimulation with specific CMV peptide epitopes to enrich CMV-specific T cells. This sample stems from a study of T cell repertoires in cytomegalovirus infection (dated by TCRdb to about 2019). About the investigation overall: Peptide stimulations targeted recently identified HLA-C-restricted CMV epitopes, whose presentation resists viral immunomodulation, together with well-studied HLA-B-restricted epitopes. Because public TCR beta signatures pointed to carriage of CMV infection together with the matching HLA type, the HLA type of each donor mattered for the analysis.

The sequencing machine was an Illumina HiSeq 1500. Using fastp at Q25 and MiXCR, TCRdb reprocessed the public reads and kept productive beta chains. Entries that share a CDR3 protein sequence are merged under the most common genes and DNA. In all, the sample holds approximately 260,000 distinct CDR3 sequences, and roughly a fifth of those were seen once. The leading ten clones occupy roughly 19% of the sample. Results the study describes overall, beyond this receptor: In both this cohort and an independent cohort of 350 to 400 donors, the cumulative frequency of public TCR beta family members distinguished carriers of CMV infection plus the relevant HLA type. The ex vivo response was dominated by HLA-C-restricted CMV-specific TCR beta clonotypes, and the single most frequent clonotype in two of eight donors was supplied by these HLA-C-restricted clonotypes.

The TCR comes from a human donor in good health (CMV status not recorded). Some clones in this sample may be carry-over from other donors' samples. This chain is built from TRBV27 and TRBJ2-7; the D gene is perhaps TRBD1 or TRBD2, each of them matching over 5 bases. The sample consisted of cultured PBMCs, taken from culture after CMV antigen stimulation. The CDR3 here reads CASSLLGPPTEEQYF. The nucleotides read TGTGCCAGCAGTTTACTGGGACCTCCCACGGAAGAGCAGTACTTC.